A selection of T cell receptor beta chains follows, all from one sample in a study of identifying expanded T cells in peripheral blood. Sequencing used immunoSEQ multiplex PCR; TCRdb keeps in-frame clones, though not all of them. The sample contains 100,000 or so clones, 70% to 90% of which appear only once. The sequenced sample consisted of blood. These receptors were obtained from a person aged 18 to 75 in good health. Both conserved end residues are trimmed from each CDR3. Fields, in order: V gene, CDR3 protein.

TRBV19	ASSIIQGVSSNQPQH
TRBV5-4	ASSPGQYNSPLH
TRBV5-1	ASSLIRPNEQF
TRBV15	ATSRDKGGYEQY
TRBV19	ASSIGTVFVGNQPQH
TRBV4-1	ASSQAPTGELF
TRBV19	ASTGQGGHEQY
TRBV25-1	ASSEPPGPGGQY
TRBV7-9	ASSRSGGRGTGELF
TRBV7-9	ASSLGVYSYEQY
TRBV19	ASTTTGIDGYT
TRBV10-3	AISESGLGPTDTQY